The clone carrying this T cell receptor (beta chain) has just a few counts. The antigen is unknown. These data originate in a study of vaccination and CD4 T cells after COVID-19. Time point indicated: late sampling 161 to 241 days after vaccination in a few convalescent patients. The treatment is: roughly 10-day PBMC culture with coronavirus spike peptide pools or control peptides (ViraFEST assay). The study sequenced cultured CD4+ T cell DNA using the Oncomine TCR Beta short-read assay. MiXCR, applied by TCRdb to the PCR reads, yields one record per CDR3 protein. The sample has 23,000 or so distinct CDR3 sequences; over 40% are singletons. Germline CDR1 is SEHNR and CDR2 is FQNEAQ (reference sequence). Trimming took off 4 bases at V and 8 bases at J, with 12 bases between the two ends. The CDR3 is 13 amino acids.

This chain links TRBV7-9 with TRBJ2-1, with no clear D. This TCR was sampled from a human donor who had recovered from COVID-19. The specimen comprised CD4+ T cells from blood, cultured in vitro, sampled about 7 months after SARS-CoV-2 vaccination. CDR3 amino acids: CASSYLGQDEQFF. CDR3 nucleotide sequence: TGTGCCAGCAGCTACCTAGGGCAGGATGAGCAGTTCTTC.